The present entry profiles one TCR beta chain with its context. Its antigen remains unidentified. Other DNA variants within this sample encode the same CDR3. The ends were cut back, 0 bases at V and 4 bases at J, with 5 bases in the middle. CDR3 length: 13 residues. Germline V gene data show CDR1 as SGHRS and CDR2 as YFSETQ. The data were obtained in a study of shared clonotypes between healthy human individuals. Sequenced by immunoSEQ multiplex PCR; TCRdb stores in-frame clones only, minus some. Among 1.5 million to 2.5 million clones, less than 95% were seen once, and the ten largest hold 1.2%. Study observations and caveats: Rarefaction indicated that sorted-subset sequencing remained incomplete although depth was large.

CD45RO-negative, CCR7-positively selected cells formed the naive CD8 fraction, excluding terminally differentiated effector memory CD45RA+ cells. Those who donated, Caucasian adults without exception, all lived in Nashville, Tennessee. This clonotype was obtained from a man between 18 and 35 years old in good health. V usage is TRBV5-1 and J usage is TRBJ1-5; no reliable D call. Sample: naive CD8+ T cells sorted from blood. CDR3 loop: CASSLGANQPQHF. In nucleotides, the CDR3 is TGCGCCAGCAGCTTGGGAGCGAATCAGCCCCAGCATTTT.